This T cell receptor beta chain was identified during a study of cytomegalovirus exposure and HLA in healthy donors (dated by TCRdb to the late 2010s). Turning to the overall study: An earlier analysis of some 620 of the donors reported approximately 260 Gb of sequence data and some 110 million unique TCR beta sequences obtained from about 180 million T cells. Around 330 gigabases of sequencing data and around 85 million unique TCR sequences made up an early release that covered fewer than 650 HLA-typed donors. Among the roughly 400 genotyped donors, approximately 77% belonged to the genetic ancestry cluster associated with self-reported Caucasian donors. The aim of the study was to test whether cataloging public T cell receptors could identify signatures of past pathogen exposure. The T cell repertoires of 666 subjects were profiled by immunosequencing and related to cytomegalovirus serostatus. In addition to the first cohort of 666 subjects, a separate validation cohort of approximately 130 different subjects was used. The study combined high-throughput TCR immunosequencing, statistical association of individual TCRs with disease status, and machine learning to predict cytomegalovirus infection status. A later analysis re-analyzed previously published TCR beta repertoires from 600 to 850 donors and added high-resolution HLA genotyping to study TCR occurrence patterns. The later analysis used no new phenotypic data to find candidate immune exposures, relying instead on TCR beta sequences and their occurrence across donors. In an earlier analysis of over 550 of the donors, high-throughput TCR beta sequencing was used to judge whether each TCR beta V gene segment behaved as functional or pseudogenic. Donor age, sex, ethnicity and CMV serostatus were compiled together with the repertoire data. A later genetic analysis took genome-wide SNP genotypes for about 65% of the 666 donors and used that subset as a discovery cohort. All discovery cohort repertoires had been generated using a single sequencing platform. Both class I and class II loci were covered by HLA typing, at four-digit resolution. Typing coverage differed by locus: A, B, C, DRB1 and DQB1 were typed in roughly 620-630 donors, DQA1 in 500 to 550, DPA1 in around 580, and DPB1 in just under 490. Roughly five DR-DQ haplotypes were handled as single units for association and clustering because linkage in the cohort was strong. Among several hundred genotyped donors of the cohort, an average of approximately 240,000 unique TCR beta nucleotide sequences was sequenced per donor, of which about 19% were non-productive. What the authors observed across the whole study: Immune exposure information for the cohort was limited to CMV serostatus. At a false discovery rate of 0.05, a later analysis linked under 20,000 TCR beta sequences to specific HLA alleles. An association between a missense DCLRE1C variant and V-gene and J-gene trimming of TCR beta chains was found in a later genetic analysis and replicated in an independent cohort. The 87-base-pair reads could not distinguish some IMGT-functional V segments, including TRBV6-2 and TRBV6-3, so those segments were excluded. It was suggested by the authors that the approach could potentially be generalized to other disease states and immunological phenotypes. A later analysis found that most CMV-associated TCR beta chains appeared HLA-restricted, with HLA associations seemingly driven largely by CMV exposure. About 15 rarely observed V segments, including chromosome 9 orphons, were excluded from the earlier analysis of just under 600 of the donors because counts were too low. In a later analysis, the rate of TCR association differed among HLA loci, with DRB1 alleles having the most associated TCRs and HLA-C alleles having the fewest. Presence/absence analyses assumed roughly uniform sequencing depth across donors, an assumption that may not hold. The study listed 150 to 200 TCR beta chains as associated with cytomegalovirus. Strong co-occurrence of HLA alleles, especially DR and DQ, made assigning TCR associations to individual alleles difficult. Three of the identified cytomegalovirus-associated TCR beta chains were confirmed in vitro to be specific for cytomegalovirus antigens. Across donors, most TCR sequences were observed very rarely, whereas some public TCRs were present in many individuals. In a later analysis, HLA-associated TCR beta chains were found to be more clonally expanded and to have lower generation probabilities than equally common non-associated chains. Cytomegalovirus status was reported to be diagnosed by the classifier with high specificity and sensitivity in both the original and validation cohorts. Several of the top co-occurrence clusters appeared to be linked to parvovirus B19, influenza, CMV and Epstein-Barr virus, according to a later analysis. In a later genetic analysis, fewer N-insertions in productive TCRs were reported among donors in an Asian-associated ancestry cluster than the roughly 700-donor mean. HLA typing was unavailable for some donors at each locus, so association tests used only the typed subset. A further reported finding was that TCR beta sequences accurately predicted the HLA-A and HLA-B alleles for most subjects in the first cohort. An earlier analysis of 587 of the donors showed that most TCR beta V segments appeared in productive rearrangements either about 87% or about 30% of the time, which broadly matched IMGT annotations. Linkage disequilibrium might explain the correlated functional status among segregating V segments, but an unknown experimental factor could not be ruled out. Only TCR beta chains were sequenced in this cohort, and the absence of alpha or paired-chain data limited detectable features. A cluster of highly shared sequence variants was judged likely to be a technical artifact of the sequencing pipeline.

A remark on this clone: No antigen is known for it. Per-nucleotide qualities are absent, and no much larger clonotype sits a single base away.

The cohort consisted of fewer than 700 healthy bone marrow donors. At the time of sampling, every cohort member was nominally healthy, though immune exposures that went unrecorded were likely present. The donor was CMV seropositive and was included in the group of 250 to 300 seropositive cohort members. Every donor gave a peripheral blood sample, and the peripheral blood mononuclear cells from that sample were used for TCR beta sequencing. Genomic DNA was extracted from the blood cell samples with the Qiagen DNeasy Blood Extraction Kit. Receptor amplification or capture employed the immunoSEQ multiplex PCR assay. The multiplex PCR relied on a mix of 60 forward primers for TCR Vbeta segments and 13 reverse primers for TCR Jbeta segments. The CDR3 region of rearranged TCR beta genes was amplified from genomic DNA by a multiplex PCR assay. The amplified TCR beta libraries were sequenced on the Illumina HiSeq System as 87-base-pair reads. The study's processing was this. In a later analysis, some 80 million unique TCR beta chains were counted across the roughly 670 repertoires, and around 10 million of these chains were shared by at least two donors. To remove PCR and sequencing errors, raw reads were error-corrected and collapsed into unique sequences using a nearest-neighbor algorithm that merged closely related sequences. To assign V, D and J gene segments, CDR3 sequences were aligned to IMGT reference sequences. Each retained sequence needed at least a six-nucleotide match to both a V gene segment and a J gene segment. A rearrangement counted as productive if the CDR3 had no stop codons and remained in frame with V and J, and every other rearrangement counted as non-productive. CDR3 was defined by IMGT convention, running from the second conserved V-encoded cysteine to the conserved J-encoded phenylalanine. Sequences without an unambiguous match to a single V gene segment were excluded from the earlier analysis of about 630 of the donors. An earlier analysis of under 750 of the donors called V segments functional above 56.7% productive rearrangements and segregating when the between-donor standard deviation exceeded 5%. A statistical classification framework was built for diagnosing cytomegalovirus status from the catalog of TCR beta chain sequences. In a later analysis, V and J genes were assigned by comparing TCR nucleotide sequences against IMGT/GENE-DB human TR gene sequences. A later analysis assigned CDR3 sequences and most-parsimonious VDJ recombination scenarios with the TCRdist pipeline. In a later analysis, each TCR beta chain was defined by its CDR3 amino acid sequence together with its V-gene family, and reads without a unique V-gene family were excluded. A later analysis removed 600 or so highly shared, low-generation-probability nucleotide sequences to deal with suspected cross-contamination and a sequencing artifact. In a later analysis, a clonal expansion index for each public chain was calculated from normalized within-repertoire ranks of inferred template counts. Generation probabilities in a later analysis came from a VDJ recombination model fitted to out-of-frame rearrangements, and those results were checked against IGoR. In a later analysis, hypergeometric tests were used to score TCR-TCR, TCR-HLA and TCR-CMV co-occurrence, with a repertoire-size bias correction applied to TCR pairs. False discovery rates were estimated in a later analysis by permuting HLA or CMV assignments 20 times. In a later analysis, co-occurring TCRs were grouped using DBSCAN, with TCRdist sequence similarity added in when clustering inside HLA-allele-positive subsets. Co-occurrence clustering excluded repertoires with fewer than 30,000 or more than 120,000 public chains, plus five with anomalous nucleotide sharing. TCRdb limited this immuneACCESS table to in-frame rearrangements with V and J called. A share of clones is missing; checked studies link under half to unresolved V genes, and the rest is unexplained. The D gene and trimming were derived from the DNA, and the V and J assignments and clone size from that table. This sample gives approximately 150,000 clones in total; approximately 73% of them show up just once. Around 9.3% of the sample rests with the top ten.

The germline V gene sets CDR1 to SGHRS and CDR2 to YFSETQ. Its CDR3 holds 13 amino acids, cysteine through phenylalanine. The DNA shown is the 39-base CDR3, in frame from base 1. V gives up 4 bases and J gives up 4 bases, and the segment between their germline ends measures 12 bases. The rearranged chain carries TRBV5-1 and TRBJ2-7; TRBD2 is perhaps the D gene, given 5 matching bases. The TCR originated in a man between 25 and 39 years old in good health and CMV-seropositive. Sample: PBMCs. The DNA sequence is as follows: TGCGCCAGCAGCAGCGGACTGATATACGAGCAGTACTTC. Its amino acids are CASSSGLIYEQYF.